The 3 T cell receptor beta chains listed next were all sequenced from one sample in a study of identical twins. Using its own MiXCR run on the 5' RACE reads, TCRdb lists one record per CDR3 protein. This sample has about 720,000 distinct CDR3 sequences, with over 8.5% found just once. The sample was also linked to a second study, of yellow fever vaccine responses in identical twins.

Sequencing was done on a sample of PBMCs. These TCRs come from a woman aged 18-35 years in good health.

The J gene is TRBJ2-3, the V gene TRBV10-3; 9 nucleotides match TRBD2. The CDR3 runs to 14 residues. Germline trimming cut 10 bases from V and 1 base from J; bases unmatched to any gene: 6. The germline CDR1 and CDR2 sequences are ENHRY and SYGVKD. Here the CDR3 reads CATSSGAGTDTQYF. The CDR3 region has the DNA TGTGCCACCTCTAGCGGGGCAGGCACAGATACGCAGTATTTT.

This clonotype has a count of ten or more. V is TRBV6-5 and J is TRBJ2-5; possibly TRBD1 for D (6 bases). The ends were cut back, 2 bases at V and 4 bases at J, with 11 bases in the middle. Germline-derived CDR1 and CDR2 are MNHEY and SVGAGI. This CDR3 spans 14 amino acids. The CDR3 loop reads CASSYQGLGETQYF. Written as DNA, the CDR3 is TGTGCCAGCAGTTACCAGGGGCTGGGAGAGACCCAGTACTTC.

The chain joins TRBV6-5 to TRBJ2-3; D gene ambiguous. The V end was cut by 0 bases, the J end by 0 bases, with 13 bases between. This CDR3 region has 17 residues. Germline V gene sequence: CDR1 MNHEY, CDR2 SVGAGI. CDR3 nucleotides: TGTGCCAGCAGTTACTCGTGGGGTCCCGCTAGCACAGATACGCAGTATTTT. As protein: CASSYSWGPASTDTQYF.